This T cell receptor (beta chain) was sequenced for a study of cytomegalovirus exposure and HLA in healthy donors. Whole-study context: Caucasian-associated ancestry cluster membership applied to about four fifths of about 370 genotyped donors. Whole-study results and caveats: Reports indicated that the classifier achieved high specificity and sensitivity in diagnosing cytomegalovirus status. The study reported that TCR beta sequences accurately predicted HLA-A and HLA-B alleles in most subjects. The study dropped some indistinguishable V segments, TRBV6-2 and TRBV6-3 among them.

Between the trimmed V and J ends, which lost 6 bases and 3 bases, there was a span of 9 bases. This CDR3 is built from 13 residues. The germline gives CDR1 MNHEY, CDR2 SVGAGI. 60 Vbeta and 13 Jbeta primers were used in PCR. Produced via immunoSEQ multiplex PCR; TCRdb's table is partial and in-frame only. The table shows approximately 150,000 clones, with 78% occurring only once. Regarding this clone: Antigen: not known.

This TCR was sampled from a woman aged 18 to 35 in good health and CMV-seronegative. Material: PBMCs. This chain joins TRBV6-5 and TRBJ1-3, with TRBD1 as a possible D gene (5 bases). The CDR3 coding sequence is TGTGCCAGCAGCCAGGGAAATGGAAACACCATATATTTT. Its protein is CASSQGNGNTIYF.